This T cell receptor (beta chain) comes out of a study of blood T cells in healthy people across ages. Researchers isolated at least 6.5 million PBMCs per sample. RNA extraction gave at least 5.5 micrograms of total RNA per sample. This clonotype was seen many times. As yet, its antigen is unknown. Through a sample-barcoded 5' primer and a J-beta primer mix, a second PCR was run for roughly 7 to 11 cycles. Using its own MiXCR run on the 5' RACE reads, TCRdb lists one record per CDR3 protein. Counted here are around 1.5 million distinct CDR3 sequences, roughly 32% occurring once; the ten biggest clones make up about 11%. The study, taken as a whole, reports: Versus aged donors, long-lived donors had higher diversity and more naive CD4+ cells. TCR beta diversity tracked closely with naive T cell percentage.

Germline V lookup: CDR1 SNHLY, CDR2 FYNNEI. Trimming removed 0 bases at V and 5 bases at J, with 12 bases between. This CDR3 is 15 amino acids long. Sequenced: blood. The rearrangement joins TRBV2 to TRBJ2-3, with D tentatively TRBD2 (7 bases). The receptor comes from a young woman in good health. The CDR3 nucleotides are TGTGCCAGCAGTGAAGCGGGGGGGCAAATAGATACGCAGTATTTT. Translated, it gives CASSEAGGQIDTQYF.